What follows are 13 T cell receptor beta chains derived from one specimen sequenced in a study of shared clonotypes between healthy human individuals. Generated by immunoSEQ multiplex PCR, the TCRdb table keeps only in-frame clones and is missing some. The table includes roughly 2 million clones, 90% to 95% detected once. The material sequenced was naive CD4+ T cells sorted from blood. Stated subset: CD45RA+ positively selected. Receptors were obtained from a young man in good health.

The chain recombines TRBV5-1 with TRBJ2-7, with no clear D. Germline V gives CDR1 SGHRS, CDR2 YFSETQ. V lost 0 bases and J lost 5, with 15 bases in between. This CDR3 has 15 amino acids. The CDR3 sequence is CASSLEASRGNEQYF. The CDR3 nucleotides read TGCGCCAGCAGCTTGGAGGCCTCGCGAGGCAACGAGCAGTACTTC.

The CDR3 here is CAWTQGQRNSPLHF. CDR3 coding DNA: TGTGCCTGGACCCAGGGACAGAGAAATTCACCCCTCCACTTT. The V and J genes are TRBV30 and TRBJ1-6, with 7 bases aligning to TRBD1. CDR1 and CDR2 from the germline V gene are GTSNPN and SVGIG (reference sequence). V was clipped by 4 bases and J by 7 bases; unmatched bases: 7. This CDR3 spans 14 amino acids.

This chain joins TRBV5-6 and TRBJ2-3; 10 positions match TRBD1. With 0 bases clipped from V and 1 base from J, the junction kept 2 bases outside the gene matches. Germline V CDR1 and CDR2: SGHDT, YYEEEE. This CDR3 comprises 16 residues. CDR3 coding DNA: TGTGCCAGCAGCTTGGAAGGGACAGGGGGCACAGATACGCAGTATTTT. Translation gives CASSLEGTGGTDTQYF.

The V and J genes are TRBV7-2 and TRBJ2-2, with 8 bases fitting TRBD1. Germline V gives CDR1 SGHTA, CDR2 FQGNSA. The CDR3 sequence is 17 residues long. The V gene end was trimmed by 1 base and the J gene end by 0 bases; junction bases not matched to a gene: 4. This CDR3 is CASSLDLDRANTGELFF. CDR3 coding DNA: TGTGCCAGCAGCTTAGATTTGGACAGGGCGAACACCGGGGAGCTGTTTTTT.

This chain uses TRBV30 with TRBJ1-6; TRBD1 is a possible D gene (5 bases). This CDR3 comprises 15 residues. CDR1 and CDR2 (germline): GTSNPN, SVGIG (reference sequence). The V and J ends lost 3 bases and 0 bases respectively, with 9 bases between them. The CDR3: CAWRAGSSYNSPLHF. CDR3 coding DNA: TGTGCCTGGAGGGCAGGGAGCTCCTATAATTCACCCCTCCACTTT. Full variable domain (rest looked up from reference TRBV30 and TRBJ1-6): SQTIHQWPATLVQPVGSPLSLECTVEGTSNPNLYWYRQAAGRGLQLLFYSVGIGQISSEVPQNLSASRPQDRQFILSSKKLLLSDSGFYLCAWRAGSSYNSPLHFGNGTRLTVT.

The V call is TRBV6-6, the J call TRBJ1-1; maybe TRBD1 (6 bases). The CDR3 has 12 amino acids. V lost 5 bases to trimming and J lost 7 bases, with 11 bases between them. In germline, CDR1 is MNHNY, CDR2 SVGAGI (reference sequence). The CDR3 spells CASSKTQGEAFF. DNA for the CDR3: TGTGCCAGCAGTAAAACACAGGGTGAAGCTTTCTTT.

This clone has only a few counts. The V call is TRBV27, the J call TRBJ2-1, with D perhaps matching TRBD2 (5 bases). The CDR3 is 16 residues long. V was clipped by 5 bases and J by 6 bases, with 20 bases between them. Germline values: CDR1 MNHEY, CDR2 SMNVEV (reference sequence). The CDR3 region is CASSILAGGAANEQFF. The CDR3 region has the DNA TGTGCCAGCAGTATCCTAGCCGGTGGAGCTGCCAATGAGCAGTTCTTC.

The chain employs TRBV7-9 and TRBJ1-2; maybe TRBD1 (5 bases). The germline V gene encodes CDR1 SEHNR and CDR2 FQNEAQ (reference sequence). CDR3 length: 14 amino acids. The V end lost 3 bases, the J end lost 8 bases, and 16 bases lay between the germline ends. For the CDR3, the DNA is TGTGCCAGCAGCTTGATGGGGGACCGGGGAGGCTACACCTTC. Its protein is CASSLMGDRGGYTF.

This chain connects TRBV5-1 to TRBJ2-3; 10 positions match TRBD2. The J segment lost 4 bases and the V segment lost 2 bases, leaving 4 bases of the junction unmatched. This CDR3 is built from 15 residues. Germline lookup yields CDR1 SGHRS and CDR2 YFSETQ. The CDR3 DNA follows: TGCGCCAGCAGCTTAGCGGGAGGGCCGCCAGATACGCAGTATTTT. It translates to CASSLAGGPPDTQYF.

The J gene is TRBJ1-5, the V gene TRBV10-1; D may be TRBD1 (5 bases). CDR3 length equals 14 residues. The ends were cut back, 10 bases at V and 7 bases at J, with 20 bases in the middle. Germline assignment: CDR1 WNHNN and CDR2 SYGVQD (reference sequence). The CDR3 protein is CATRAVGEKQPQHF. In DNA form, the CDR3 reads TGCGCCACTAGGGCGGTAGGGGAGAAACAGCCCCAGCATTTT.

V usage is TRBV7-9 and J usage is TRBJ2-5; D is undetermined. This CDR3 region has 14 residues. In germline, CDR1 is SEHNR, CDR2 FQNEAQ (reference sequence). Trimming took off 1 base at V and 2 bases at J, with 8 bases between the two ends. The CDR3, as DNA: TGTGCCAGCAGCTTAGAGCCGCGACAAGAGACCCAGTACTTC. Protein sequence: CASSLEPRQETQYF. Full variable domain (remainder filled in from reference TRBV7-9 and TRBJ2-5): DTGVSQNPRHKITKRGQNVTFRCDPISEHNRLYWYRQTLGQGPEFLTYFQNEAQLEKSRLLSDRFSAERPKGSFSTLEIQRTEQGDSAMYLCASSLEPRQETQYFGPGTRLLVL.

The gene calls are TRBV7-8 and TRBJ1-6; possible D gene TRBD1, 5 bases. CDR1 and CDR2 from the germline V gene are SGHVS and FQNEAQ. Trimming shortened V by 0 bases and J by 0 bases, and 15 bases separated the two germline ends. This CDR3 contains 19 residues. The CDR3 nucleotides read TGTGCCAGCAGCTTAGCTCGACGCATAGGGGACTCCTATAATTCACCCCTCCACTTT. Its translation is CASSLARRIGDSYNSPLHF.

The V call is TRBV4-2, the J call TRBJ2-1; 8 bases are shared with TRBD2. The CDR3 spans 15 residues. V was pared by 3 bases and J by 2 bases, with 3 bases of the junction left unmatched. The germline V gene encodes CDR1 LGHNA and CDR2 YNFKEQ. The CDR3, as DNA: TGTGCCAGCAGCCATGCGGGGGGCCCCTACAATGAGCAGTTCTTC. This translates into CASSHAGGPYNEQFF.